Following are 14 T cell receptor beta chains from one sample sequenced in a study of T-cell reconstitution after alpha-beta-depleted transplantation in children. As it was prepared, the TCRbeta library received unique molecular identifiers. One entry per CDR3 protein results from TCRdb running MiXCR on the PCR reads. The sample holds around 530,000 distinct CDR3 sequences, about 30% seen once. Specimen: PBMCs from the stem cell graft donor, collected from the stem cell graft. These receptors all stem from a human donor who donated a stem cell graft to a child with aplastic anemia.

This clonotype showed up just a few times. The chain is built from TRBV7-9 and TRBJ2-3; tentatively, D is TRBD1 or TRBD2 (5 bases each). The germline V gene has CDR1 SEHNR and CDR2 FQNEAQ (reference sequence). Trimming shortened V by 7 bases and J by 2 bases, and 19 bases separated the two germline ends. CDR3 length equals 16 residues. The CDR3 DNA reads TGTGCCAGCATCCCGGGGCCAGGCCTAATCACAGATACGCAGTATTTT. Translated, it gives CASIPGPGLITDTQYF. The full variable domain, rest sourced from reference TRBV7-9 and TRBJ2-3, is DTGVSQNPRHKITKRGQNVTFRCDPISEHNRLYWYRQTLGQGPEFLTYFQNEAQLEKSRLLSDRFSAERPKGSFSTLEIQRTEQGDSAMYLCASIPGPGLITDTQYFGPGTRLTVL.

This clonotype has a handful of counts. The chain carries TRBV4-3 and TRBJ2-1; possibly TRBD2 for D (5 bases). The CDR3 consists of 16 residues. Germline loops: CDR1 LGHNA, CDR2 YSLEER. V lost 4 bases, J lost 4 bases, and 17 bases lay in between. In DNA form, the CDR3 reads TGCGCCAGCAGCCCTCTCGGGGAAGAAGGTTACAATGAGCAGTTCTTC. It encodes CASSPLGEEGYNEQFF.

V usage is TRBV20-1 and J usage is TRBJ1-1, with D hard to call. V gave up 2 bases and J gave up 5 bases, with 12 bases separating them. Germline CDR1 DFQATT, CDR2 SNEGSKA (reference sequence). The CDR3 length is 13 residues. The CDR3 loop is CSARFNTGTEAFF. CDR3 DNA sequence: TGCAGTGCTAGATTCAACACGGGGACTGAAGCTTTCTTT.

This rearrangement joins TRBV12-3 or TRBV12-4 to TRBJ2-1; D unresolved. There are 11 residues in the CDR3. The V end lost 7 bases, the J end lost 7 bases, and 8 bases lay between the germline ends. The DNA for the CDR3 is TGTGCCAGCACTTTGGGGAATGAGCAGTTCTTC. Amino acid sequence: CASTLGNEQFF.

V is TRBV29-1 and J is TRBJ1-4; TRBD1 aligns across 7 bases. Looked up from germline, CDR1 is SQVTM and CDR2 is ANQGSEA. Germline trimming cut 6 bases from V and 5 bases from J; bases unmatched to any gene: 12. The CDR3 is 15 residues long. This CDR3 is CSVKPQGGINEKLFF. As DNA, the CDR3 is TGCAGCGTGAAACCCCAGGGGGGCATCAATGAAAAACTGTTTTTT.

This chain connects TRBV7-2 to TRBJ1-3, with D unresolved. The CDR3 spans 14 residues. V shed 2 bases and J shed 0 bases, with 5 bases lying between them. Per germline, CDR1 SGHTA and CDR2 FQGNSA. The CDR3 sequence is CASSLLLSGNTIYF. CDR3 nucleotides: TGTGCCAGCAGCTTACTCCTCTCTGGAAACACCATATATTTT.

The V and J genes are TRBV5-1 and TRBJ2-5, with TRBD2 matching 15 bases. Per the germline V gene, CDR1 is SGHRS and CDR2 is YFSETQ. V shed 4 bases, J shed 1 base, and the junction held 8 bases outside the gene matches. This CDR3 spans 18 amino acids. CDR3 coding DNA: TGCGCCAGCAGCACCGGACTAGCGGGAGGGACGGTCCAAGAGACCCAGTACTTC. This gives the protein CASSTGLAGGTVQETQYF. Combining the CDR3 with reference TRBV5-1 and TRBJ2-5 gives the whole variable domain KAGVTQTPRYLIKTRGQQVTLSCSPISGHRSVSWYQQTPGQGLQFLFEYFSETQRNKGNFPGRFSGRQFSNSRSEMNVSTLELGDSALYLCASSTGLAGGTVQETQYFGPGTRLLVL.

This clonotype was found a few times. CDR3 loop: CSAREGLNNFYEQYF. Written as DNA, the CDR3 is TGCAGTGCTAGAGAGGGACTAAACAACTTCTACGAGCAGTACTTC. The V call is TRBV20-1, the J call TRBJ2-7, with TRBD2 matching over 7 bases. After removal of 0 bases from V and 3 bases from J, the junction contained 8 bases not matched to a gene. CDR1 and CDR2 (germline): DFQATT, SNEGSKA (reference sequence). The CDR3 contains 15 residues.

A few counts support this clonotype. J is TRBJ2-1 and V is TRBV5-1; D gene unclear. Germline V CDR1 and CDR2: SGHRS, YFSETQ. Trimming took 0 bases from V and 2 from J, leaving 9 bases between them. The CDR3 covers 15 residues. This CDR3 is CASSLALLTYNEQFF. The CDR3 nucleotides read TGCGCCAGCAGCTTGGCCCTACTCACCTACAATGAGCAGTTCTTC.

The V gene is TRBV11-2, the J gene TRBJ1-1; D remains unclear. Germline V CDR1 and CDR2: SGHAT, FQNNGV. V lost 1 base and J 8 bases, leaving 11 bases between the germline ends. The CDR3 runs 13 residues. The CDR3 DNA is TGTGCCAGCAGCTTAGCAGGATCCGGAGAAGCTTTCTTT. It encodes CASSLAGSGEAFF.

The V and J genes are TRBV5-1 and TRBJ2-1, with 7 positions matching TRBD2. Germline trimming cut 0 bases from V and 6 bases from J; bases unmatched to any gene: 6. The CDR3 is made up of 15 amino acids. Germline V gives CDR1 SGHRS, CDR2 YFSETQ. CDR3 nucleotide sequence: TGCGCCAGCAGCTTGGAGGGGCGGGAGATCAATGAGCAGTTCTTC. Its protein product is CASSLEGREINEQFF.

The chain joins TRBV11-2 to TRBJ1-1; 9 nucleotides align to TRBD1. Germline V gene lookup returns CDR1 SGHAT and CDR2 FQNNGV. The CDR3 totals 15 residues. After removal of 5 bases from V and 3 bases from J, the junction contained 7 bases not matched to a gene. The CDR3 is CASSTHRGPDTEAFF. The CDR3 nucleotides read TGTGCCAGCAGCACCCACAGGGGGCCTGACACTGAAGCTTTCTTT.

The CDR3 protein is CASSPDGRANYGYTF. DNA for the CDR3: TGTGCCAGCAGTCCGGATGGCAGGGCTAACTATGGCTACACCTTC. The chain couples TRBV6-1 to TRBJ1-2; a possible D gene is TRBD1 (5 bases). V was pared by 5 bases and J by 0 bases, with 13 bases between. The CDR3 length is 15 residues. CDR1 MNHNS and CDR2 SASEGT come from the germline V gene.

The chain combines TRBV20-1 with TRBJ2-1, with 13 bases that match TRBD2. Germline V gene data show CDR1 as DFQATT and CDR2 as SNEGSKA (reference sequence). The CDR3 is 13 amino acids. V lost 6 bases and J lost 12; bases outside the gene matches: 8. The CDR3 here is CSASGTSGIGQFF. CDR3 DNA: TGCAGTGCATCCGGGACTAGCGGGATAGGGCAGTTCTTC.